Listed below are T cell receptor beta chains from one sample, sequenced in a study of blood T cell repertoires in COVID-19. Profiled with immunoSEQ multiplex PCR; TCRdb holds only in-frame clones, not every one. The sample has tens of thousands of clones; 82% are singletons. Sequences were obtained from peripheral blood. Every receptor here comes from a woman aged 60 to 75 with acute or convalescent COVID-19. CDR3s include the opening cysteine and the closing phenylalanine or tryptophan. D genes are given only for firm matches. Where a row states a size, it is once, few, many or the class of an expanded clone; other rows omit it.

. | TRBJ1-1 | . | TRBV9 | TGTGCCAGCAGCGTAGCTACGGGGTCAAATACTGAAGCTTTCTTT | CASSVATGSNTEAFF
few | TRBJ2-3 | TRBD2 | TRBV5-4 | TGTGCCAGCAGCTTGGCCGGGGGCGGAGCGGGAGTAGATACGCAGTATTTT | CASSLAGGGAGVDTQYF
. | TRBJ1-1 | . | TRBV7-9 | TGTGCCAGCAGCTTAGTAGGGGGGAACACTGAAGCTTTCTTT | CASSLVGGNTEAFF
few | TRBJ2-1 | TRBD1 | TRBV7-9 | TGTGCCAGCAGCTTAGGTCCGGGACAGGGTTACTCTTCCTACAATGAGCAGTTCTTC | CASSLGPGQGYSSYNEQFF
. | TRBJ1-5 | . | TRBV27 | TGTGCCAGCAGACTCGAGGGGACACACGATTATAGCAATCAGCCCCAGCATTTT | CASRLEGTHDYSNQPQHF
. | TRBJ2-2 | TRBD1 | TRBV5-1 | TGCGCCAGCAGCTCACCCCACAACCGGGACAGGGGGCGAGCCGGGGAGCTGTTTTTT | CASSSPHNRDRGRAGELFF
. | TRBJ2-1 | . | TRBV6-4 | TGTGCCAGCAGTGACTCGAGCGGAGGAGGAGAGCAGTTCTTC | CASSDSSGGGEQFF
. | TRBJ1-6 | . | TRBV19 | TGTGCCAGTAGTGCCCAGACAGCGTATAATTCACCCCTCCACTTT | CASSAQTAYNSPLHF
. | TRBJ1-2 | . | TRBV6-5 | TGTGCCAGCAGTTACGAGAGGGACTGGGGCTACACCTTC | CASSYERDWGYTF
. | TRBJ2-1 | TRBD2 | TRBV7-9 | TGTGCCAGCAGCTTGACGGGCGGGAGCTCTGAGCAGTTCTTC | CASSLTGGSSEQFF
. | TRBJ1-1 | . | TRBV18 | TGTGCCAGCTCCCAGGGGCAGCTCACTGAAGCTTTCTTT | CASSQGQLTEAFF
. | TRBJ2-7 | TRBD2 | TRBV4-1 | TGCGCCAGCAGCCAAGAAAGACTAGCGGGAGGGTCGGGGGAGCAGTACTTC | CASSQERLAGGSGEQYF
. | TRBJ2-2 | . | TRBV30 | TGTGCCTGGAGGGAGCTCACCGGGGAGCTGTTTTTT | CAWRELTGELFF
. | TRBJ1-5 | TRBD1 | TRBV11-2 | TGTGCCAGCAGCTCCGGGGGACAGAACAATCAGCCCCAGCATTTT | CASSSGGQNNQPQHF
. | TRBJ1-2 | TRBD1 | TRBV9 | TGTGCCAGCAGCACTGGGACAGTTGCCAACTATGGCTACACCTTC | CASSTGTVANYGYTF
. | TRBJ1-2 | TRBD1 | TRBV4-1 | TGCGCCAGCAGCCCCCGGCTCACAGGGGGATATGGCTACACCTTC | CASSPRLTGGYGYTF
. | TRBJ1-5 | . | TRBV7-2 | TGTGCCAGCAGCTTTAGACACCCGCGAGGCAATCAGCCCCAGCATTTT | CASSFRHPRGNQPQHF
. | TRBJ2-7 | TRBD1 | TRBV27 | TGTGCCAGCAGTAAGACAGGGCGCTACGAGCAGTACTTC | CASSKTGRYEQYF
. | TRBJ2-3 | TRBD2 | TRBV7-9 | TGTGCCAGCAGCTTAGCCGGGACTAGCGGTCGCACAGATACGCAGTATTTT | CASSLAGTSGRTDTQYF
. | TRBJ1-6 | TRBD1 | TRBV4-2 | TGTGCCAGCAGCCAGGACAGGGGTCCACCCCTCCACTTT | CASSQDRGPPLHF
. | TRBJ1-4 | . | TRBV2 | TGTGCCAGCCGGACATTCCAGAATGAAAAACTGTTTTTT | CASRTFQNEKLFF
. | TRBJ1-1 | TRBD1 | TRBV19 | TGTGCCAGTAGTTCCTACAGGGGAGGTGACACTGAAGCTTTCTTT | CASSSYRGGDTEAFF
once | TRBJ1-6 | . | TRBV18 | TGTGCCAGCTCACCACAGGGGAATAGCTTCAATTCACCCCTCCACTTT | CASSPQGNSFNSPLHF
. | TRBJ1-2 | . | TRBV10-1 | TGCGCCAGCAGTGACGACAGCGGGAGAGGCTACACCTTC | CASSDDSGRGYTF
. | TRBJ2-5 | TRBD2 | TRBV20-1 | TGCAGTGCTAGTTTTTACGGGAGGGTCCAAGAGACCCAGTACTTC | CSASFYGRVQETQYF
. | TRBJ2-5 | . | TRBV3-1/TRBV3-2 | TGTGCCAGCAGCCAAGATACTCTGGAGGGAAGGGCCCAGTACTTC | CASSQDTLEGRAQYF
. | TRBJ1-1 | . | TRBV7-3 | TGTGCCAGCAGCCTAAGTGACACTCTCGGCACTGAAGCTTTCTTT | CASSLSDTLGTEAFF
. | TRBJ1-1 | TRBD1 | TRBV28 | TGTGCCAGCAGCGACAGGGTACACACTGAAGCTTTCTTT | CASSDRVHTEAFF
. | TRBJ2-3 | . | TRBV2 | TGTGCCAGCATGCCAACTAGCACAGATACGCAGTATTTT | CASMPTSTDTQYF
many | TRBJ1-4 | . | TRBV5-5 | TGTGCCAGCAGCTTGGTCCGGGGTACTAATGAAAAACTGTTTTTT | CASSLVRGTNEKLFF
. | TRBJ1-1 | . | TRBV11-3 | TGTGCCAGCAGCCAAACAGGGAACACTGAAGCTTTCTTT | CASSQTGNTEAFF
. | TRBJ1-5 | . | TRBV24-1 | TGTGCCACCCAGGGTGGGGGCGCCTATCAGCCCCAGCATTTT | CATQGGGAYQPQHF
. | TRBJ1-5 | TRBD1 | TRBV13 | TGTGCCAGCAGCTTTGGACAGGGCCACAATCAGCCCCAGCATTTT | CASSFGQGHNQPQHF
few | TRBJ1-2 | TRBD1 | TRBV5-5 | TGTGCCAGCAGCCCGGGGACAGGGTTTAGCTATGGCTACACCTTC | CASSPGTGFSYGYTF
. | TRBJ2-5 | TRBD2 | TRBV11-2 | TGTGCCAGCAGCTTACTAGGCGGGAGGGCCGGGGAGACCCAGTACTTC | CASSLLGGRAGETQYF
. | TRBJ1-5 | . | TRBV19 | TGTGCCAGCCGGGACACAGGCAATCAGCCCCAGCATTTT | CASRDTGNQPQHF
. | TRBJ1-5 | . | TRBV21-1 | TGTGCCAGCAGCAAGTTACAGGAGAATCAGCCCCAGCATTTT | CASSKLQENQPQHF
. | TRBJ1-2 | . | TRBV5-1 | TGCGCCAGCAGCTTGGGGCACAGCTCAAATGGCTACACCTTC | CASSLGHSSNGYTF
. | TRBJ2-7 | . | TRBV5-6 | TGTGCCAGCAGCTTGCAAGGAGGCTCCTACGAGCAGTACTTC | CASSLQGGSYEQYF
. | TRBJ1-2 | TRBD1 | TRBV29-1 | TGCAGCGTCGGAGGGAGGAGAGGCAGGGGGCTATCTGGCTACACCTTC | CSVGGRRGRGLSGYTF
few | TRBJ1-2 | . | TRBV7-8 | TGTGCCAGCAGCTTCCTAACTACGGTGAACTATGGCTACACCTTC | CASSFLTTVNYGYTF
. | TRBJ2-1 | TRBD2 | TRBV2 | TGTGCCAGCAGTGATAAGGGACTAGCAAGCGAAATCTTC | CASSDKGLASEIF
. | TRBJ1-5 | . | TRBV19 | TGTGCCAGTGCAGGACTGCGGGCCCGCAATCAGCCCCAGCATTTT | CASAGLRARNQPQHF
. | TRBJ1-5 | . | TRBV4-1 | TGCGCCAGCAGCCTCCGACAGCCAACCACGGGCAATCAGCCCCAGCATTTT | CASSLRQPTTGNQPQHF
. | TRBJ2-3 | TRBD2 | TRBV2 | TGTGCCAGTAGGAGGGAGGGCCCCACAGATACGCAGTATTTT | CASRREGPTDTQYF
. | TRBJ2-1 | TRBD1 | TRBV4-1 | TGCGCCAGCAGGCCGGAGGGACAGGGGAACGCGAATGAGCAGTTCTTC | CASRPEGQGNANEQFF
. | TRBJ2-7 | TRBD1 | TRBV19 | TGTGCCAGTAGTATAGGGCAGGGGGCCTACGAGCAGTACTTC | CASSIGQGAYEQYF